This T cell receptor beta chain emerged from a study of tumor-infiltrating lymphocytes in oesophageal squamous cell carcinoma. Germline lookup yields CDR1 SGHVS and CDR2 FQNEAQ. This CDR3 is 13 amino acids long. A single count supports this clonotype. TCRdb re-derived calls from the PCR reads in MiXCR, one entry per CDR3 protein. In the table there are 15,000 to 20,000 distinct CDR3 sequences, roughly 41% of which are singletons. This TCR was recovered from a male donor with esophageal squamous cell carcinoma. The genes are TRBV7-8 and TRBJ2-3, with D maybe TRBD2 (6 bases). The J call may be mistaken, given a closer DNA end match to TRBJ2-7. Source material: esophageal tumor tissue. The CDR3 spells CASSSQEGLEQYF. The CDR3 region has the DNA TGTGCCAGCAGCTCCCAGGAGGGTTTGGAGCAGTACTTC.